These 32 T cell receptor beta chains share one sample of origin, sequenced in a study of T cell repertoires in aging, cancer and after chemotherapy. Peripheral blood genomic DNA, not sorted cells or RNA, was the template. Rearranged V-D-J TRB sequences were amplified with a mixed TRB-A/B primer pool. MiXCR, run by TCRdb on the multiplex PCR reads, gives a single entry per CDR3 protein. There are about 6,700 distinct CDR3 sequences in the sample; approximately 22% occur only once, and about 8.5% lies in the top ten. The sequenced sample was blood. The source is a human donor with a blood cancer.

In DNA form, the CDR3 reads TGCAGTGCTGTTTCCGGGGGATTTAGCTATTTT. Amino acids: CSAVSGGFSYF. The V call is TRBV20-1, the J call TRBJ2-3; perhaps TRBD2 as D (6 bases). Trimming cost V 5 bases and J 15 bases, with 18 bases left between them. Germline V lookup: CDR1 DFQATT, CDR2 SNEGSKA (reference sequence). CDR3 length: 11 residues.

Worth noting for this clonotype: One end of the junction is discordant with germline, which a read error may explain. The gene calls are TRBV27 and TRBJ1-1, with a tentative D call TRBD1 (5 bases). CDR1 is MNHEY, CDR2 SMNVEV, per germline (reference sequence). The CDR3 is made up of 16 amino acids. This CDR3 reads CASLRTPRLLNTVAFF. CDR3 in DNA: TGTGCCAGCCTTAGGACACCAAGGCTCTTGAACACTGTAGCTTTCTTT.

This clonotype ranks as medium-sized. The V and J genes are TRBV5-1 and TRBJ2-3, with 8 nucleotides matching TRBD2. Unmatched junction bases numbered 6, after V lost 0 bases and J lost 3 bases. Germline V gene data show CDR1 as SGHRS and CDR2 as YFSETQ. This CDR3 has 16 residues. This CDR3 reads CASSLVSGTSTDTQYF. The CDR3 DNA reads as TGCGCCAGCAGCTTGGTCTCGGGGACTAGTACAGATACGCAGTATTTT.

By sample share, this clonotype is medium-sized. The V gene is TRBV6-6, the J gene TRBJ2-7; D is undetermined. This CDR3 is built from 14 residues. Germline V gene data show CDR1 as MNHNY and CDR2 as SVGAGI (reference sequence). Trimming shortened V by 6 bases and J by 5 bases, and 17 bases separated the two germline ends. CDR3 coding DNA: TGTGCCAGCAGCGATTCTGACCCGGGCCACGAGCAGTACTTC. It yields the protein CASSDSDPGHEQYF.

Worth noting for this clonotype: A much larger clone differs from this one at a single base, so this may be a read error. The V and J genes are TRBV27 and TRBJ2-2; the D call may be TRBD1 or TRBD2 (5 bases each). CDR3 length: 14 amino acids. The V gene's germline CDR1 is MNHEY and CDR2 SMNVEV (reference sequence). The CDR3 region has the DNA TGTGCCATCAGTTCAGGGACCTACACCGGGGAGCTGTTTTTT. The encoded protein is CAISSGTYTGELFF.

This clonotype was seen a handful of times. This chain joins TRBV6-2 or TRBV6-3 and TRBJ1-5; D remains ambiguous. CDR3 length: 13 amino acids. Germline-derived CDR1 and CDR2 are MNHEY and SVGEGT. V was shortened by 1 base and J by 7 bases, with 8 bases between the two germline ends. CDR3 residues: CASSYYDNQPQHF. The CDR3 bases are TGTGCCAGCAGTTACTATGACAACCAGCCCCAGCATTTT.

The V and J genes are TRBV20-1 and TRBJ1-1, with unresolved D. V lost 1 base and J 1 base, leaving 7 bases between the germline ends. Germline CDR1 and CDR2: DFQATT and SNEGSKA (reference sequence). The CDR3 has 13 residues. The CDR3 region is CSARGHQNTEAFF. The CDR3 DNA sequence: TGCAGTGCTAGAGGTCACCAGAACACTGAAGCTTTCTTT.

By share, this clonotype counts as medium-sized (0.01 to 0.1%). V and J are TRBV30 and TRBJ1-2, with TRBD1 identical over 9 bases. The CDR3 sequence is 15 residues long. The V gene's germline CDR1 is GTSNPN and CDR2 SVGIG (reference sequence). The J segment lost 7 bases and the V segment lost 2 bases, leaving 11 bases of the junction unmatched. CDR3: CAWSYSGTGSFGYTF. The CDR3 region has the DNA TGTGCCTGGAGTTACTCCGGGACAGGGTCTTTTGGCTACACCTTC.

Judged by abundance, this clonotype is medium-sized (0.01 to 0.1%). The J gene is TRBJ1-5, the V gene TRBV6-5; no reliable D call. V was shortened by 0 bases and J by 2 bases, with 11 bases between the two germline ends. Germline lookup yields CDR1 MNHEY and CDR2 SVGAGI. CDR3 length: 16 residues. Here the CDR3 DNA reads TGTGCCAGCAGTTACTCGAAGGGAGGGCGCAATCAGCCCCAGCATTTT. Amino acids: CASSYSKGGRNQPQHF.

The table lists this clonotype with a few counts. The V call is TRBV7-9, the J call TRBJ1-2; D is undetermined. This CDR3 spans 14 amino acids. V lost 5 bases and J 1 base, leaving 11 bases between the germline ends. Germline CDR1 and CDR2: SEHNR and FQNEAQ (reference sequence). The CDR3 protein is CASSPGLSNYGYTF. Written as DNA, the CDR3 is TGTGCCAGCAGCCCAGGACTGAGTAACTATGGCTACACCTTC.

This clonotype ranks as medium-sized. The CDR3 reads CASSLKSGRANYNEQFF. CDR3 nucleotide sequence: TGTGCCAGCAGTTTAAAGAGCGGGAGGGCCAACTACAATGAGCAGTTCTTC. This chain links TRBV27 with TRBJ2-1, with TRBD2 matching over 10 bases. J gave up 3 bases and V 2 bases, and 7 bases lay outside the gene matches. Germline CDR1 and CDR2: MNHEY and SMNVEV (reference sequence). CDR3 length equals 17 residues.

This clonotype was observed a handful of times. CDR3 loop: CASVGQGIPYSNQPQHF. The CDR3 DNA follows: TGTGCCAGCGTGGGACAGGGAATCCCTTATAGCAATCAGCCCCAGCATTTT. This sequence joins TRBV6-1 and TRBJ1-5; the match to TRBD1 covers 9 bases. The CDR3 totals 17 residues. The V gene's germline CDR1 is MNHNS and CDR2 SASEGT. The V segment lost 8 bases and the J segment 0 bases; nucleotides outside the gene matches: 11.

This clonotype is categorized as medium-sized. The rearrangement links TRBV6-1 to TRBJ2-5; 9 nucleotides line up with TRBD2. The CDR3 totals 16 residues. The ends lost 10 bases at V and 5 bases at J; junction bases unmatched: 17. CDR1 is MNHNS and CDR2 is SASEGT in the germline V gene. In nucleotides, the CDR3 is TGTGCCACCGAATATTATGCAGCGGGAGGAGGGGAGACCCAGTACTTC. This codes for CATEYYAAGGGETQYF.

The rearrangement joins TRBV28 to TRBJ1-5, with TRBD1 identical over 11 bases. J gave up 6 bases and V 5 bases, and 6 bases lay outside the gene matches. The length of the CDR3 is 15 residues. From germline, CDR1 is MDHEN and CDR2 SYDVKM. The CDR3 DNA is TGTGCCAGCAGTGAGGGACAGGGGGTGGCTCAGCCCCAGCATTTT. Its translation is CASSEGQGVAQPQHF.

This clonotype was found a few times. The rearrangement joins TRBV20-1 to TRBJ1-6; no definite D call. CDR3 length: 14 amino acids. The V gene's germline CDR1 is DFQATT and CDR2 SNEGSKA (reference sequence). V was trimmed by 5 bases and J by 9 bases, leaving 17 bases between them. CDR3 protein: CSAPGQGITSPLHF. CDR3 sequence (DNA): TGCAGTGCTCCCGGGCAAGGGATTACTTCACCCCTCCACTTT.

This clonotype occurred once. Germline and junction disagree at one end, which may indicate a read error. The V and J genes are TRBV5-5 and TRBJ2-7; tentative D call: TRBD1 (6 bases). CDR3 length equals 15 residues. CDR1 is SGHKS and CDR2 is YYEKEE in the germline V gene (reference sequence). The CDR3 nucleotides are TGTGTCAGCAGCCCCCAAGGGGACACCTCCTACGAGCAGTACTTC. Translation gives CVSSPQGDTSYEQYF.

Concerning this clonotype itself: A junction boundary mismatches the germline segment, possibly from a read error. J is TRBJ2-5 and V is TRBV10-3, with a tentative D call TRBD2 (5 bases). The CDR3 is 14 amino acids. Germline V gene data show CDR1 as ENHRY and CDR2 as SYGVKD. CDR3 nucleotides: TGTGCCATCAGTCGTTTTGCGGGCGAAGACACCCAGTACTTC. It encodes CAISRFAGEDTQYF.

The CDR3 DNA reads as TGTGCCAGCAGCTTACCGATCGAGGGGGCAGGGGTCTATGGCTACACCTTC. Its translation: CASSLPIEGAGVYGYTF. This chain connects TRBV7-9 to TRBJ1-2; 7 nucleotides align to TRBD1. CDR1 SEHNR and CDR2 FQNEAQ come from the germline V gene (reference sequence). The CDR3 is 17 residues long. With 2 bases clipped from V and 4 bases from J, the junction kept 13 bases outside the gene matches.

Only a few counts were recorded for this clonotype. The CDR3 loop reads CASSWGGGAGATNEKLFF. CDR3 nucleotides: TGCGCCAGCAGCTGGGGAGGGGGCGCAGGGGCAACTAATGAAAAACTGTTTTTT. The gene calls are TRBV5-1 and TRBJ1-4, with 7 bases lining up with TRBD1. Germline V gene sequence: CDR1 SGHRS, CDR2 YFSETQ. This CDR3 region has 18 residues. The V gene end was trimmed by 3 bases and the J gene end by 0 bases; junction bases not matched to a gene: 11.

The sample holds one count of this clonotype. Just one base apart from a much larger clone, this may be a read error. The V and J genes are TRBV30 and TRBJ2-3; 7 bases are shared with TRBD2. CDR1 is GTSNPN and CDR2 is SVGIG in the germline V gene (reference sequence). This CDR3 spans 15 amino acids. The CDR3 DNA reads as TGTGCCCGGAGTGCCTCGGGGGGAGGCACAGATACGCAGTATTTT. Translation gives CARSASGGGTDTQYF.

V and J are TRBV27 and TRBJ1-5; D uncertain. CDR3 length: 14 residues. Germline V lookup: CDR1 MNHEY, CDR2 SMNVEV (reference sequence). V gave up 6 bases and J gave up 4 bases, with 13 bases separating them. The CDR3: CASRPTSFNQPQHF. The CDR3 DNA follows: TGTGCCAGCAGGCCCACCAGTTTTAATCAGCCCCAGCATTTT.

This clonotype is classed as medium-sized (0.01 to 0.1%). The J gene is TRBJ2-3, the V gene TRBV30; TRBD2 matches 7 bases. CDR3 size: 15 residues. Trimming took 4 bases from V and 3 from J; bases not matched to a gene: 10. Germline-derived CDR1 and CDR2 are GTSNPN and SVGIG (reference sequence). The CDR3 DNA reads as TGTGCCTGGACGTATTCGGGGGGAATAACAGATACGCAGTATTTT. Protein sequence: CAWTYSGGITDTQYF.

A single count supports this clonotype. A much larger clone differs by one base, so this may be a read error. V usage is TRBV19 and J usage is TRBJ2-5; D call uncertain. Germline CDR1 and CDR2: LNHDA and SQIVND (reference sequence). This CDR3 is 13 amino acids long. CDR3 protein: CASSMMGKEIQYF. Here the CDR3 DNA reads TGTGCCAGTAGTATGATGGGGAAAGAGATCCAGTACTTC.

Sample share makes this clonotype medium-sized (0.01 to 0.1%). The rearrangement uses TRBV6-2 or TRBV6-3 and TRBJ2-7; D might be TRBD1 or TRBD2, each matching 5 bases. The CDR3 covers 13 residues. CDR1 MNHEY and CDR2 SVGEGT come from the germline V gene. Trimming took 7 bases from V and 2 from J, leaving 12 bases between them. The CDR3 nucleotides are TGTGCCAGCATCCCCGGGGCTACCTACGAGCAGTACTTC. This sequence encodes CASIPGATYEQYF.

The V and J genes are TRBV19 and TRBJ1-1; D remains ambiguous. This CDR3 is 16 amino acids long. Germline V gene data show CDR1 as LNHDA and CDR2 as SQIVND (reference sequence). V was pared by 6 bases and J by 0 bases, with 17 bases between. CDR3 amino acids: CASSPPGRSLNTEAFF. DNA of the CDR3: TGTGCCAGTAGCCCACCCGGCAGGAGTTTGAACACTGAAGCTTTCTTT.

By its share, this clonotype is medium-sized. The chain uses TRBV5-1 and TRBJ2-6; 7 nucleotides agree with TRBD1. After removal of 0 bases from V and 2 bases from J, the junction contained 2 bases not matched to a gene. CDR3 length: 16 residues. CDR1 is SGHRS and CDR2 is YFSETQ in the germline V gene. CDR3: CASSLDQGAGANVLTF. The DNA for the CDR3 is TGCGCCAGCAGCTTGGACCAGGGGGCTGGGGCCAACGTCCTGACTTTC.

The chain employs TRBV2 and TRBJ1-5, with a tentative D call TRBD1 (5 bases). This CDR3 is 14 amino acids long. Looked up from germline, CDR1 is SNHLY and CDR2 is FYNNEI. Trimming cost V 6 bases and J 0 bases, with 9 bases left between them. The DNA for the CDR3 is TGTGCCAGCAGCGTGGACAATAGCAATCAGCCCCAGCATTTT. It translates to CASSVDNSNQPQHF.

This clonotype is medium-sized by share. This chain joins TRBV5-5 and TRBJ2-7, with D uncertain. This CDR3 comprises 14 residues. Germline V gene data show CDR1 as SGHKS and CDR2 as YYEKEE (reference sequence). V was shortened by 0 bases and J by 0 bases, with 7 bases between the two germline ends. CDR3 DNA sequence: TGTGCCAGCAGCTTGGACGGCAGCTCCTACGAGCAGTACTTC. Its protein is CASSLDGSSYEQYF. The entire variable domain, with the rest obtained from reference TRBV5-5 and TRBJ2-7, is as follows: DAGVTQSPTHLIKTRGQQVTLRCSPISGHKSVSWYQQVLGQGPQFIFQYYEKEERGRGNFPDRFSARQFPNYSSELNVNALLLGDSALYLCASSLDGSSYEQYFGPGTRLTVT.

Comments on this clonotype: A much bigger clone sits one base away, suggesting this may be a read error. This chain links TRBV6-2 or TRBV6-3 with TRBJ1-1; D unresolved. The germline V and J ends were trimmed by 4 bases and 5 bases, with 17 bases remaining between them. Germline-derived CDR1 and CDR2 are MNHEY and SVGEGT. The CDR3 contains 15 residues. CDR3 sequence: CASSSDDNRRTEAFF. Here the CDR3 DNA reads TGTGCCAGCAGTTCGGACGACAACAGACGGACTGAAGCTTTCTTT.

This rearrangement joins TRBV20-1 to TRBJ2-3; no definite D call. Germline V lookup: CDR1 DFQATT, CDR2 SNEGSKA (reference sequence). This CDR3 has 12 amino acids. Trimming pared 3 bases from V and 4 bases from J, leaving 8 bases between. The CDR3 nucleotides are TGCAGTGCTAGGAACAACCCAGATACGCAGTATTTT. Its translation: CSARNNPDTQYF.

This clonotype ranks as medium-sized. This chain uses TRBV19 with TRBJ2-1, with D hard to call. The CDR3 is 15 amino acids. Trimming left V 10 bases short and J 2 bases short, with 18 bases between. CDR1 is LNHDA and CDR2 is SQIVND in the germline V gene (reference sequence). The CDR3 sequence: CATAPQGVTYNEQFF. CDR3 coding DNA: TGTGCCACCGCGCCCCAAGGAGTCACCTACAATGAGCAGTTCTTC. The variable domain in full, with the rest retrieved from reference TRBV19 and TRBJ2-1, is DGGITQSPKYLFRKEGQNVTLSCEQNLNHDAMYWYRQDPGQGLRLIYYSQIVNDFQKGDIAEGYSVSREKKESFPLTVTSAQKNPTAFYLCATAPQGVTYNEQFFGPGTRLTVL.

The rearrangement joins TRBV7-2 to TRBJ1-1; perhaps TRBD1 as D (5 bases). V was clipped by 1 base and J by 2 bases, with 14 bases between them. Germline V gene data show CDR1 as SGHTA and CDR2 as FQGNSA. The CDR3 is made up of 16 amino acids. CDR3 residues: CASSLVYRQPNTEAFF. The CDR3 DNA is TGTGCCAGCAGCTTAGTATACAGGCAGCCCAACACTGAAGCTTTCTTT. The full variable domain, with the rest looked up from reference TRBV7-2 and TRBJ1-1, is GAGVSQSPSNKVTEKGKDVELRCDPISGHTALYWYRQSLGQGLEFLIYFQGNSAPDKSGLPSDRFSAERTGGSVSTLTIQRTQQEDSAVYLCASSLVYRQPNTEAFFGQGTRLTVV.